This TCR beta chain was sequenced during a study of PD-1 blockade in classical Hodgkin lymphoma. Concerning this clone itself: Its antigen is not known.

Assay: immunoSEQ multiplex PCR; the TCRdb copy retains only in-frame clones and omits some. Of around 7,300 clones in the sample, around four fifths were seen once. Study results and caveats: TCR diversity in CD4+, not CD8+, cells rose significantly by C4D1. Newly diagnosed patients reportedly had lower baseline TCR diversity than healthy donors. The causes of the repertoire differences, possibly disease activity or prior therapy, remain undefined.

Every patient had relapsed following autologous stem cell transplantation, and cohorts differed in brentuximab vedotin exposure. Reported best responses ranged across complete response, partial response or progressive disease. Trimming at V came to 3 bases and at J to 0 bases, leaving 5 bases not matched to a gene. The V gene's germline CDR1 is MDHEN and CDR2 SYDVKM. This CDR3 has 16 amino acids. J is TRBJ1-3 and V is TRBV28; 7 bases are a match to TRBD1. Sample: peripheral blood mononuclear cells (PBMCs), taken before the second cycle of nivolumab. The receptor comes from a human donor with classical Hodgkin lymphoma. The CDR3 reads CASSFGGQNSGNTIYF. The CDR3 nucleotides read TGTGCCAGCAGTTTCGGGGGACAGAACTCTGGAAACACCATATATTTT.